This is a list of T cell receptor beta chains from one sample in a study of beta chain features in type 1 diabetes. Here immunoSEQ multiplex PCR was the method, and the copy in TCRdb shows in-frame clones only, minus some. Altogether 900,000 or so clones are present, 15% to 20% being singletons, with the ten largest covering 0.023%. Source material: naive CD4+ T cells from blood. The receptors come from a woman aged 18-30 years in good health. CDR3s include the opening cysteine and the closing phenylalanine or tryptophan. D genes are given only for firm matches. Clone size is stated in some rows and not others, as once, few, many or a class when expanded.

clone_size: few; j_call: TRBJ2-3; d_call: -; cdr3_length: 12; v_call: TRBV7-3; cdr3_aa: CASSLIGGMQYF; cdr3_nt: TGTGCCAGCAGCTTAATTGGGGGAATGCAGTATTTT
clone_size: few; j_call: TRBJ1-5; d_call: -; cdr3_length: 13; v_call: TRBV7-2; cdr3_aa: CASSLALYQPQHF; cdr3_nt: TGTGCCAGCAGCTTAGCGCTCTATCAGCCCCAGCATTTT
clone_size: -; j_call: TRBJ1-1; d_call: TRBD1; cdr3_length: 13; v_call: TRBV5-1; cdr3_aa: CATRQGANTEAFF; cdr3_nt: TGCGCCACCCGACAGGGGGCGAACACTGAAGCTTTCTTT
clone_size: -; j_call: TRBJ2-7; d_call: -; cdr3_length: 14; v_call: TRBV18; cdr3_aa: CASSPSDGFHEQYF; cdr3_nt: TGTGCCAGCTCACCAAGCGATGGCTTCCACGAGCAGTACTTC
clone_size: -; j_call: TRBJ1-1; d_call: -; cdr3_length: 13; v_call: TRBV28; cdr3_aa: CASRRSAGNKAFF; cdr3_nt: TGTGCCAGCAGGCGATCGGCAGGGAACAAAGCTTTCTTT
clone_size: few; j_call: TRBJ2-7; d_call: TRBD2; cdr3_length: 18; v_call: TRBV10-3; cdr3_aa: CAISDPSGRAKTLDEQYF; cdr3_nt: TGTGCCATCAGTGATCCTAGCGGGAGGGCCAAGACCCTTGACGAGCAGTACTTC
clone_size: -; j_call: TRBJ2-4; d_call: -; cdr3_length: 15; v_call: TRBV11-2; cdr3_aa: CASSNGQSSKNIQYF; cdr3_nt: TGTGCCAGCAGCAACGGACAGTCCTCCAAAAACATTCAGTACTTC
clone_size: few; j_call: TRBJ2-3; d_call: -; cdr3_length: 12; v_call: TRBV6-1; cdr3_aa: CASSEQGSSQYF; cdr3_nt: TGTGCCAGCAGCGAACAGGGATCATCGCAGTATTTT
clone_size: few; j_call: TRBJ1-1; d_call: -; cdr3_length: 15; v_call: TRBV5-1; cdr3_aa: CASSLPGTLPTEAFF; cdr3_nt: TGCGCCAGCAGCTTGCCTGGAACGCTTCCCACTGAAGCTTTCTTT
clone_size: -; j_call: TRBJ2-4; d_call: -; cdr3_length: 14; v_call: TRBV7-2; cdr3_aa: CASSKDMAGNIQYF; cdr3_nt: TGTGCCAGCAGCAAAGACATGGCTGGGAACATTCAGTACTTC
clone_size: few; j_call: TRBJ1-1; d_call: -; cdr3_length: 15; v_call: TRBV6-6; cdr3_aa: CASSHSVGSNTEAFF; cdr3_nt: TGTGCCAGCAGTCACTCGGTGGGGTCAAACACTGAAGCTTTCTTT
clone_size: few; j_call: TRBJ2-3; d_call: TRBD2; cdr3_length: 15; v_call: TRBV7-2; cdr3_aa: CASSLAGTSTDTQYF; cdr3_nt: TGTGCCAGCAGCCTAGCGGGAACAAGCACAGATACGCAGTATTTT
clone_size: few; j_call: TRBJ2-2; d_call: TRBD2; cdr3_length: 17; v_call: TRBV5-1; cdr3_aa: CASSLLPPAGGTGELFF; cdr3_nt: TGCGCCAGCAGCTTGTTACCCCCAGCGGGAGGCACCGGGGAGCTGTTTTTT
clone_size: -; j_call: TRBJ1-6; d_call: -; cdr3_length: 14; v_call: TRBV6-6; cdr3_aa: CASSSGSLNSPLHF; cdr3_nt: TGTGCCAGCAGTTCTGGGTCCCTGAATTCACCCCTCCACTTT
clone_size: -; j_call: TRBJ2-1; d_call: -; cdr3_length: 11; v_call: TRBV6-5; cdr3_aa: CASSLRTEQFF; cdr3_nt: TGTGCCAGCAGCCTTCGGACGGAGCAGTTCTTC
clone_size: -; j_call: TRBJ2-5; d_call: TRBD2; cdr3_length: 18; v_call: TRBV7-7; cdr3_aa: CASSRRALAGGHQETQYF; cdr3_nt: TGTGCTAGCAGCCGAAGGGCCTTAGCGGGAGGGCATCAAGAGACCCAGTACTTC
clone_size: once; j_call: TRBJ2-7; d_call: -; cdr3_length: 14; v_call: TRBV7-2; cdr3_aa: CASSPRESSYEQYF; cdr3_nt: TGTGCCAGCAGCCCTAGGGAGAGCTCCTACGAGCAGTACTTC
clone_size: -; j_call: TRBJ1-4; d_call: TRBD1; cdr3_length: 14; v_call: TRBV7-9; cdr3_aa: CASSPGQLNEKLFF; cdr3_nt: TGTGCCAGCAGCCCGGGACAGCTGAATGAAAAACTGTTTTTT
clone_size: few; j_call: TRBJ1-2; d_call: -; cdr3_length: 13; v_call: TRBV5-6; cdr3_aa: CASSFWENYGYTF; cdr3_nt: TGTGCCAGCAGCTTCTGGGAAAACTATGGCTACACCTTC
clone_size: few; j_call: TRBJ1-1; d_call: TRBD1; cdr3_length: 15; v_call: TRBV5-6; cdr3_aa: CASSWQDRGNTEAFF; cdr3_nt: TGTGCCAGCAGCTGGCAGGACAGGGGGAACACTGAAGCTTTCTTT
clone_size: few; j_call: TRBJ2-7; d_call: -; cdr3_length: 14; v_call: TRBV4-1; cdr3_aa: CASSKGRNSYEQYF; cdr3_nt: TGCGCCAGCAGCAAAGGGCGAAACTCCTACGAGCAGTACTTC
clone_size: -; j_call: TRBJ2-1; d_call: -; cdr3_length: 13; v_call: TRBV18; cdr3_aa: CASSPTPVGEQFF; cdr3_nt: TGTGCCAGCTCACCAACTCCCGTAGGTGAGCAGTTCTTC
clone_size: -; j_call: TRBJ2-1; d_call: -; cdr3_length: 18; v_call: TRBV4-2; cdr3_aa: CASSQDRYGGTGYNEQFF; cdr3_nt: TGTGCCAGCAGCCAAGATAGGTATGGCGGGACTGGGTACAATGAGCAGTTCTTC
clone_size: -; j_call: TRBJ2-1; d_call: -; cdr3_length: 13; v_call: TRBV6-5; cdr3_aa: CASSSVRGYEQFF; cdr3_nt: TGTGCCAGCAGTTCAGTCCGGGGCTATGAGCAGTTCTTC
clone_size: few; j_call: TRBJ1-1; d_call: TRBD1; cdr3_length: 15; v_call: TRBV6-5; cdr3_aa: CASSSGQGKNTEAFF; cdr3_nt: TGTGCCAGCAGTTCCGGACAGGGGAAGAACACTGAAGCTTTCTTT
clone_size: few; j_call: TRBJ2-4; d_call: TRBD2; cdr3_length: 14; v_call: TRBV10-2; cdr3_aa: CASRGLAGENIQYF; cdr3_nt: TGCGCCAGCAGGGGACTAGCGGGAGAAAACATTCAGTACTTC
clone_size: few; j_call: TRBJ2-5; d_call: -; cdr3_length: 13; v_call: TRBV5-1; cdr3_aa: CASSPSGEETQYF; cdr3_nt: TGCGCCAGCAGCCCCAGCGGAGAAGAGACCCAGTACTTC
clone_size: -; j_call: TRBJ1-4; d_call: -; cdr3_length: 11; v_call: TRBV28; cdr3_aa: CASSLHEKLFF; cdr3_nt: TGTGCCAGCAGTTTACATGAAAAACTGTTTTTT
clone_size: few; j_call: TRBJ2-1; d_call: -; cdr3_length: 16; v_call: TRBV7-9; cdr3_aa: CASSSGTFSSYNEQFF; cdr3_nt: TGTGCCAGCAGTTCCGGGACTTTTAGCTCCTACAATGAGCAGTTCTTC
clone_size: -; j_call: TRBJ2-1; d_call: TRBD2; cdr3_length: 15; v_call: TRBV15; cdr3_aa: CATSRVTSGKNEQFF; cdr3_nt: TGTGCCACCAGCAGAGTAACTAGCGGGAAGAATGAGCAGTTCTTC
clone_size: -; j_call: TRBJ2-1; d_call: -; cdr3_length: 19; v_call: TRBV7-2; cdr3_aa: CASSPRGATNTISYNEQFF; cdr3_nt: TGTGCCAGCAGCCCCAGGGGTGCCACGAACACGATCTCCTACAATGAGCAGTTCTTC
clone_size: few; j_call: TRBJ2-7; d_call: TRBD2; cdr3_length: 16; v_call: TRBV7-2; cdr3_aa: CASTQRTSGSRYEQYF; cdr3_nt: TGTGCCAGCACCCAACGGACTAGCGGGAGTAGGTACGAGCAGTACTTC
clone_size: few; j_call: TRBJ2-2; d_call: TRBD2; cdr3_length: 14; v_call: TRBV7-9; cdr3_aa: CASAIAGVTGELFF; cdr3_nt: TGTGCCAGCGCGATAGCGGGAGTTACCGGGGAGCTGTTTTTT
clone_size: -; j_call: TRBJ2-3; d_call: -; cdr3_length: 13; v_call: TRBV7-2; cdr3_aa: CASIFQGADTQYF; cdr3_nt: TGTGCCAGCATCTTCCAGGGTGCAGATACGCAGTATTTT
clone_size: -; j_call: TRBJ1-2; d_call: TRBD1; cdr3_length: 12; v_call: TRBV7-9; cdr3_aa: CASDREGYGYTF; cdr3_nt: TGTGCCAGCGACAGGGAGGGCTATGGCTACACCTTC
clone_size: few; j_call: TRBJ2-5; d_call: -; cdr3_length: 14; v_call: TRBV4-1; cdr3_aa: CASSRPGVQETQYF; cdr3_nt: TGCGCCAGCAGCCGCCCAGGGGTCCAAGAGACCCAGTACTTC
clone_size: -; j_call: TRBJ2-1; d_call: TRBD1; cdr3_length: 15; v_call: TRBV28; cdr3_aa: CASNQGGGDYNEQFF; cdr3_nt: TGTGCCAGCAACCAAGGGGGCGGAGACTACAATGAGCAGTTCTTC
clone_size: -; j_call: TRBJ2-5; d_call: TRBD2; cdr3_length: 17; v_call: TRBV7-6; cdr3_aa: CASSLGLGLAGPETQYF; cdr3_nt: TGTGCCAGCAGCTTAGGGTTAGGACTAGCGGGACCAGAGACCCAGTACTTC
clone_size: few; j_call: TRBJ1-3; d_call: -; cdr3_length: 18; v_call: TRBV9; cdr3_aa: CASSVAIGRGSSGNTIYF; cdr3_nt: TGTGCCAGCAGCGTAGCTATAGGGCGAGGGAGCTCTGGAAACACCATATATTTT
clone_size: -; j_call: TRBJ2-7; d_call: -; cdr3_length: 14; v_call: TRBV7-2; cdr3_aa: CASSLLAHSYEQYF; cdr3_nt: TGTGCCAGCAGCTTACTAGCTCATTCCTACGAGCAGTACTTC
clone_size: few; j_call: TRBJ2-7; d_call: TRBD2; cdr3_length: 17; v_call: TRBV5-4; cdr3_aa: CASSRGLAGVETYEQYF; cdr3_nt: TGTGCCAGCAGCCGCGGACTAGCGGGAGTTGAAACCTACGAGCAGTACTTC
clone_size: few; j_call: TRBJ2-3; d_call: -; cdr3_length: 14; v_call: TRBV9; cdr3_aa: CASSVAVNTDTQYF; cdr3_nt: TGTGCCAGCAGCGTAGCCGTAAACACAGATACGCAGTATTTT
clone_size: -; j_call: TRBJ2-3; d_call: TRBD2; cdr3_length: 15; v_call: TRBV27; cdr3_aa: CASSLHRGGTDTQYF; cdr3_nt: TGTGCCAGCAGTTTGCACCGGGGGGGCACAGATACGCAGTATTTT
clone_size: few; j_call: TRBJ1-1; d_call: -; cdr3_length: 15; v_call: TRBV4-3; cdr3_aa: CASSTSGSGNTEAFF; cdr3_nt: TGCGCCAGCAGCACCTCGGGGTCCGGGAACACTGAAGCTTTCTTT
clone_size: -; j_call: TRBJ2-5; d_call: TRBD2; cdr3_length: 14; v_call: TRBV5-1; cdr3_aa: CASRRGLGEETQYF; cdr3_nt: TGCGCCAGCAGACGGGGACTAGGGGAAGAGACCCAGTACTTC
clone_size: few; j_call: TRBJ2-2; d_call: TRBD2; cdr3_length: 18; v_call: TRBV5-1; cdr3_aa: CASSYPTSGAANTGELFF; cdr3_nt: TGCGCCAGCAGCTACCCGACTAGCGGTGCGGCGAACACCGGGGAGCTGTTTTTT
clone_size: few; j_call: TRBJ2-6; d_call: -; cdr3_length: 18; v_call: TRBV7-9; cdr3_aa: CASSSRGREVSGANVLTF; cdr3_nt: TGTGCCAGCAGCTCCCGCGGCAGGGAGGTCTCTGGGGCCAACGTCCTGACTTTC
clone_size: -; j_call: TRBJ2-5; d_call: TRBD1; cdr3_length: 14; v_call: TRBV28; cdr3_aa: CASSPGQAQETQYF; cdr3_nt: TGTGCCAGCAGCCCGGGACAGGCACAAGAGACCCAGTACTTC
clone_size: -; j_call: TRBJ2-1; d_call: TRBD2; cdr3_length: 15; v_call: TRBV4-2; cdr3_aa: CASSRTSGTYNEQFF; cdr3_nt: TGTGCCAGCAGCCGGACTAGCGGCACCTACAATGAGCAGTTCTTC
clone_size: few; j_call: TRBJ2-3; d_call: TRBD2; cdr3_length: 16; v_call: TRBV7-9; cdr3_aa: CASSLRAGGKTDTQYF; cdr3_nt: TGTGCCAGCAGCTTAAGGGCGGGAGGGAAGACAGATACGCAGTATTTT
clone_size: few; j_call: TRBJ2-2; d_call: TRBD2; cdr3_length: 17; v_call: TRBV6-1; cdr3_aa: CASSEKAGASNTGELFF; cdr3_nt: TGTGCCAGCAGTGAAAAAGCGGGAGCCTCGAACACCGGGGAGCTGTTTTTT
clone_size: few; j_call: TRBJ2-1; d_call: -; cdr3_length: 13; v_call: TRBV7-3; cdr3_aa: CASSSAGYNEQFF; cdr3_nt: TGTGCCAGCAGCTCGGCGGGATACAATGAGCAGTTCTTC
clone_size: -; j_call: TRBJ2-1; d_call: TRBD1; cdr3_length: 13; v_call: TRBV5-1; cdr3_aa: CASSPDRVNEQFF; cdr3_nt: TGCGCCAGCAGCCCGGACAGGGTCAATGAGCAGTTCTTC
clone_size: few; j_call: TRBJ2-7; d_call: TRBD1; cdr3_length: 12; v_call: TRBV7-2; cdr3_aa: CASSVAGGEQYF; cdr3_nt: TGTGCCAGCAGCGTGGCAGGGGGCGAGCAGTACTTC